Listed below are T cell receptor beta chains from one sample, sequenced in a study of blood T cell repertoires in COVID-19. Using immunoSEQ multiplex PCR, the repertoire was profiled, and TCRdb retains in-frame clones only, with some absent. The sample shows fewer than 150,000 clones, roughly 85% of them seen only once. Sequencing input: peripheral blood. The receptors stem from a human donor in a cohort sampled during active COVID-19. Each CDR3 is given with its conserved first and last residue. Fields, in order: V gene, D gene, J gene, CDR3 protein. D genes are given only for firm matches.

>TRBV15|NA|TRBJ1-6
CATSRRTGSYNSPLHF
>TRBV6-1|NA|TRBJ1-6
CASGSGAYNSPLHF
>TRBV7-2|TRBD2|TRBJ2-3
CASSFSGTSKDTQYF
>TRBV5-1|NA|TRBJ2-3
CASSFYAGARYRTDTQYF
>TRBV28|NA|TRBJ2-5
CASSLWGRGQETQYF
>TRBV11-2|NA|TRBJ1-6
CASSYRDTNSPLHF
>TRBV14|NA|TRBJ2-1
CASSRRAGVHNEQFF
>TRBV28|NA|TRBJ1-3
CASSLIRGTVGNTIYF
>TRBV19|NA|TRBJ2-7
CASSMGREQYF
>TRBV11-2|NA|TRBJ1-3
CASSHPARRGSGNTIYF
>TRBV7-2|NA|TRBJ2-2
CASSLAGGTGELFF
>TRBV7-9|NA|TRBJ1-6
CASSLRGSSPLHF
>TRBV3-1/TRBV3-2|NA|TRBJ1-3
CASRNQGTGNTIYF
>TRBV6-5|TRBD1|TRBJ1-6
CASRTGERANSPLHF
>TRBV5-1|NA|TRBJ1-3
CASSLQDSGNTIYF